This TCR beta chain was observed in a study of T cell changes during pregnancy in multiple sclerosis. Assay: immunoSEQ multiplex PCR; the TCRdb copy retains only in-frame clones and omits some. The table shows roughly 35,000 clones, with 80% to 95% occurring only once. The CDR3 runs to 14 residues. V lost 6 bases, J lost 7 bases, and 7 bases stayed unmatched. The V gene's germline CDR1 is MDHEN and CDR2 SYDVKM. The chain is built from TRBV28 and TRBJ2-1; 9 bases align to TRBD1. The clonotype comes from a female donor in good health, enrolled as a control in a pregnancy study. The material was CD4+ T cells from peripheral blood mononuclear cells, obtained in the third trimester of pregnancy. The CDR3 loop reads CASRTGTGWNEQFF. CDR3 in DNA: TGTGCCAGCAGAACCGGGACAGGGTGGAATGAGCAGTTCTTC.